A single sample gave rise to the 21 T cell receptor beta chains below, sequenced in a study of patients and donors after allogeneic stem cell transplantation (dated by TCRdb to about 2020). The library was made by RT-PCR. The sample was run on a NextSeq 550. Using fastp at Q25 and MiXCR, TCRdb reprocessed the public reads and kept productive beta chains. Rows with one shared CDR3 protein collapse into an entry with the most common genes and DNA. For this sample the table gives about 110,000 distinct CDR3 sequences, of which 35% to 45% were detected only once. Around 25% of the sample is taken by the ten largest. The sequenced sample consisted of blood, either unsorted or a sorted T cell fraction (not recorded which). These receptors were taken from a human donor who was either an allogeneic HSCT recipient or a stem cell or donor lymphocyte infusion donor (not recorded which). It is not recorded whose cells these are; they may come from a transplant donor.

The J gene is TRBJ1-1, the V gene TRBV6-6, with a weak D call TRBD1 (5 bases). Germline CDR1 and CDR2: MNHNY and SVGAGI (reference sequence). V gave up 6 bases and J gave up 4 bases, with 18 bases separating them. This CDR3 is 15 amino acids long. The chain's CDR3 is CASSQLRGAGTEAFF. The CDR3 DNA is TGTGCCAGCAGCCAACTGCGGGGCGCGGGCACTGAAGCTTTCTTT.

This clonotype was detected a few times. This chain uses TRBV24-1 with TRBJ1-5; 10 nucleotides match TRBD1. Trimming removed 4 bases from V and 5 bases from J; junction bases left unmatched: 4. Per germline, CDR1 KGHDR and CDR2 SFDVKD. The CDR3 runs to 15 residues. CDR3 region: CATSEAGTGDQPQHF. The CDR3 DNA sequence: TGTGCCACCAGTGAAGCCGGGACAGGGGATCAGCCCCAGCATTTT.

CDR3 amino acids: CASSQGQGIYDTEAFF. The CDR3 bases are TGCGCCAGCAGCCAGGGACAGGGTATCTACGACACTGAAGCTTTCTTT. The chain recombines TRBV4-3 with TRBJ1-1; 9 nucleotides line up with TRBD1. This CDR3 contains 16 residues. J was trimmed by 3 bases and V by 3 bases; bases with no gene match: 8. CDR1 is LGHNA and CDR2 is YSLEER in the germline V gene.

This clonotype was picked up a small number of times. This chain links TRBV6-5 with TRBJ2-7; the D gene is possibly TRBD1 (6 bases). Germline V lookup: CDR1 MNHEY, CDR2 SVGAGI. Trimming stripped 2 bases from V and 0 bases from J, with 11 bases between. The CDR3 loop spans 15 amino acids. The CDR3 DNA reads TGTGCCAGCAGTTACCGACAGGTGAGCTCCTACGAGCAGTACTTC. Encoded protein: CASSYRQVSSYEQYF.

The sample holds one count of this clonotype. The chain combines TRBV20-1 with TRBJ1-1, with D unresolved. CDR3 size: 14 residues. V lost 3 bases and J 0 bases, leaving 11 bases between the germline ends. Germline-derived CDR1 and CDR2 are DFQATT and SNEGSKA (reference sequence). CDR3: CSASLDSMNTEAFF. DNA of the CDR3: TGCAGTGCTAGTCTCGACTCGATGAACACTGAAGCTTTCTTT.

V usage is TRBV20-1 and J usage is TRBJ2-1; 10 nucleotides match TRBD2. V dropped 5 bases and J dropped 7; count of bases not matched to a gene: 5. Germline V gene sequence: CDR1 DFQATT, CDR2 SNEGSKA (reference sequence). This CDR3 is 13 amino acids long. In DNA, the CDR3 is TGCAGTGCTGCCGGGACTAGCGATAATGAGCAGTTCTTC. Residues: CSAAGTSDNEQFF.

The chain recombines TRBV19 with TRBJ1-4; possible D gene TRBD1, 5 bases. The CDR3 is 13 residues long. Looked up from germline, CDR1 is LNHDA and CDR2 is SQIVND (reference sequence). V was pared by 10 bases and J by 4 bases, with 13 bases between. CDR3 region: CATKDRVNEKLFF. CDR3 DNA: TGTGCCACCAAAGACAGAGTTAATGAAAAACTGTTTTTT.

The chain couples TRBV9 to TRBJ2-1, with D perhaps matching TRBD2 (5 bases). Per the germline V gene, CDR1 is SGDLS and CDR2 is YYNGEE. The length of the CDR3 is 15 residues. Trimming removed 0 bases from V and 4 bases from J, with 11 bases in between. As DNA, the CDR3 is TGTGCCAGCAGCGTAGGTGGACTGACATACAATGAGCAGTTCTTC. Translated, it gives CASSVGGLTYNEQFF.

The rearrangement links TRBV6-2 or TRBV6-3 to TRBJ2-1; the D is unclear. Looked up from germline, CDR1 is MNHEY and CDR2 is SVGEGT. The CDR3 covers 12 residues. With 7 bases removed from V and 8 bases from J, the gap between germline ends came to 12 bases. The CDR3 sequence is CASMRVGDEQFF. CDR3 sequence (DNA): TGTGCCAGCATGAGAGTCGGAGATGAGCAGTTCTTC.

V gene TRBV10-2 combines with J gene TRBJ2-7; 7 positions agree with TRBD1. The CDR3 loop spans 13 amino acids. CDR1 and CDR2 (germline): WSHSY, SAAADI. Trimming took 2 bases from V and 4 from J; bases not matched to a gene: 2. This chain's CDR3 is CASSEDRVYEQYF. CDR3 bases: TGCGCCAGCAGTGAGGACAGGGTTTACGAGCAGTACTTC.

The J gene is TRBJ2-1, the V gene TRBV18, with 8 nucleotides matching TRBD2. In germline, CDR1 is KGHSH, CDR2 LQKENI. The CDR3 is 16 amino acids. V trimming: 0 bases; J trimming: 8 bases; junction bases outside the gene matches: 9. CDR3 coding DNA: TGTGCCAGCTCACCACCGAGGCGGGAGGCAGGGGATGAGCAGTTCTTC. It encodes CASSPPRREAGDEQFF.

This clonotype showed up just a few times. The gene calls are TRBV29-1 and TRBJ2-1; D is possibly TRBD1 (5 bases). The germline V and J ends were trimmed by 8 bases and 6 bases, with 20 bases remaining between them. The germline gives CDR1 SQVTM, CDR2 ANQGSEA. The CDR3 is 14 residues long. CDR3 coding DNA: TGCAGCTTCTTTCGTCAGGGCTTCGTCAATGAGCAGTTCTTC. It is translated as CSFFRQGFVNEQFF.

This clonotype was seen a handful of times. The chain combines TRBV29-1 with TRBJ2-1; the match to TRBD2 covers 8 bases. V was pared by 5 bases and J by 8 bases, with 14 bases of the junction left unmatched. CDR1 and CDR2 from the germline V gene are SQVTM and ANQGSEA. The CDR3 totals 15 residues. CDR3 nucleotide sequence: TGCAGCGTTATTGGACAACTAGCGGCAGAGGATGAGCAGTTCTTC. Translation gives CSVIGQLAAEDEQFF.

The V and J genes are TRBV2 and TRBJ2-7; no clear D gene. Per the germline V gene, CDR1 is SNHLY and CDR2 is FYNNEI. The CDR3 length is 12 residues. V dropped 3 bases and J dropped 3 bases, with 6 bases sitting between them. In DNA, the CDR3 is TGTGCCAGCAGTGAGGACGGCTACGAGCAGTACTTC. Protein product: CASSEDGYEQYF.

This clonotype occurred a few times. This rearrangement joins TRBV20-1 to TRBJ1-5, with D possibly matching TRBD1 (5 bases). Germline V CDR1 and CDR2: DFQATT, SNEGSKA (reference sequence). The CDR3 sequence is 13 residues long. The V gene lost 6 bases and the J gene lost 0 bases, with 9 bases spanning the gap. The CDR3 loop is CSAGTDSNQPQHF. In nucleotides, the CDR3 is TGCAGTGCAGGGACGGATAGCAATCAGCCCCAGCATTTT.

The table lists this clonotype with a few counts. The chain has TRBV28 and TRBJ1-2, with 9 positions matching TRBD1. This CDR3 is built from 12 residues. V shed 8 bases and J 5 bases; nucleotides not matched to a gene: 3. The germline V gene has CDR1 MDHEN and CDR2 SYDVKM. This CDR3 is CASWTGVYGYTF. The CDR3 DNA follows: TGTGCCAGCTGGACAGGGGTGTATGGCTACACCTTC.

On this clonotype: One end of the junction is discordant with germline, which a read error may explain. V gene TRBV12-3 or TRBV12-4 combines with J gene TRBJ2-1, with TRBD2 identical over 10 bases. The CDR3 spans 15 residues. CDR3 sequence reads: CASSLAGGGHNEQFF. CDR3 DNA sequence: TGTGCCAGCAGCTTAGCGGGGGGAGGACACAATGAGCAGTTCTTC.

The chain joins TRBV12-3 or TRBV12-4 to TRBJ1-1, with a tentative D call TRBD1 (5 bases). V lost 2 bases, J lost 11 bases, and 18 bases lay in between. CDR3 length: 14 residues. The CDR3 nucleotides read TGTGCCAGCAGTTTATTCATGCCCCCCCGGGGGGCTTTCTTT. This translates into CASSLFMPPRGAFF.

A few counts support this clonotype. The CDR3 bases are TGTGCCAGCAGAGTACTAGCGTCGAACACCGGGGAGCTGTTTTTT. Translated: CASRVLASNTGELFF. This chain joins TRBV12-3 or TRBV12-4 and TRBJ2-2; TRBD2 matches 7 bases. The V segment lost 6 bases and the J segment 0 bases; nucleotides outside the gene matches: 4. This CDR3 comprises 15 residues.

The chain uses TRBV11-2 and TRBJ2-1, with D uncertain. Looked up from germline, CDR1 is SGHAT and CDR2 is FQNNGV. Trimming removed 5 bases at V and 0 bases at J, with 11 bases between. This CDR3 is built from 15 residues. The CDR3: CASSLSTSSYNEQFF. CDR3 coding DNA: TGTGCCAGCAGCCTGAGCACGAGCTCCTACAATGAGCAGTTCTTC. The whole variable domain, filled in from reference TRBV11-2 and TRBJ2-1, reads EAGVAQSPRYKIIEKRQSVAFWCNPISGHATLYWYQQILGQGPKLLIQFQNNGVVDDSQLPKDRFSAERLKGVDSTLKIQPAKLEDSAVYLCASSLSTSSYNEQFFGPGTRLTVL.

This clonotype was counted a few times. V gene TRBV18 combines with J gene TRBJ2-1; D call uncertain. The CDR3 loop spans 16 amino acids. V lost 4 bases and J lost 7, with 20 bases in between. Germline V lookup: CDR1 KGHSH, CDR2 LQKENI. Here the CDR3 reads CASSQAGRRVLNEQFF. CDR3 coding DNA: TGTGCCAGCTCACAGGCAGGCCGACGAGTTTTGAATGAGCAGTTCTTC.